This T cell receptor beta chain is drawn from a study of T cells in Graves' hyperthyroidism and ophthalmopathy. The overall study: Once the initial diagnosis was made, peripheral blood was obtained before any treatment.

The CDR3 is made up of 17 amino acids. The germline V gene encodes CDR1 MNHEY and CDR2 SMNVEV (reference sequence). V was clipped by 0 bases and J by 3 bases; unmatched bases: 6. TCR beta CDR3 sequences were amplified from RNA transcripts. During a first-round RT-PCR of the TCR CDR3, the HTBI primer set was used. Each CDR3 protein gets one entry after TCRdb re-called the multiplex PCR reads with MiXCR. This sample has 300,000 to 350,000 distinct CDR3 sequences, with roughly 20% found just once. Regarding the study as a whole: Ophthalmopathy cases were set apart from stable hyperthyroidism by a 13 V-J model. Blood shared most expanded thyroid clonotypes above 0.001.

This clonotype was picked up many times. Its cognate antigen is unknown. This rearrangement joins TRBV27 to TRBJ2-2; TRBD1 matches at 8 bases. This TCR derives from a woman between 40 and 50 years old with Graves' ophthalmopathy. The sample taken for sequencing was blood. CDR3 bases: TGTGCCAGCAGTTTATCGGAGGACAGGGCCGACACCGGGGAGCTGTTTTTT. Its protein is CASSLSEDRADTGELFF.